Below are 27 T cell receptor beta chains sequenced from a single sample in a study of T cells after posttransplantation cyclophosphamide. Assay: immunoSEQ multiplex PCR; the TCRdb copy retains only in-frame clones and omits some. This repertoire shows some 3,300 clones, approximately 80% found once; its top ten account for 20% to 25%. Sequencing used memory CD8+ T cells sorted from blood. These receptors all come from a woman aged 60 to 75 in good health, CMV-negative, and a related stem cell transplant donor.

This clone was seen more than once but under ten times. The chain employs TRBV11-2 and TRBJ1-1; D is unresolved. CDR3 length equals 14 residues. Germline V lookup: CDR1 SGHAT, CDR2 FQNNGV. V was shortened by 0 bases and J by 3 bases, with 8 bases between the two germline ends. The CDR3 protein is CASSLDFGYTEAFF. The CDR3 DNA reads TGTGCCAGCAGCTTAGATTTCGGGTACACTGAAGCTTTCTTT.

The chain links TRBV6-6 to TRBJ1-2; TRBD1 is a possible D gene (5 bases). Trimming removed 7 bases from V and 3 bases from J, with 15 bases in between. Looked up from germline, CDR1 is MNHNY and CDR2 is SVGAGI (reference sequence). This CDR3 is 14 amino acids long. This CDR3 is CASIPEAGHYGYTF. The CDR3 DNA is TGTGCCAGCATTCCGGAAGCAGGGCACTATGGCTACACCTTC.

The gene calls are TRBV29-1 and TRBJ1-1; tentatively, D is TRBD1 (6 bases). The CDR3 loop spans 13 amino acids. V was shortened by 3 bases and J by 4 bases, with 12 bases between the two germline ends. Germline loops: CDR1 SQVTM, CDR2 ANQGSEA. The CDR3 region has the DNA TGCAGCGTTGATCAGGGAGGGGGCACTGAAGCTTTCTTT. It yields the protein CSVDQGGGTEAFF.

This chain joins TRBV5-4 and TRBJ1-1; the D is unclear. Germline V gene data show CDR1 as SGHNT and CDR2 as YYREEE (reference sequence). Trimming pared 0 bases from V and 2 bases from J, leaving 5 bases between. The CDR3 length is 13 residues. The CDR3 DNA reads as TGTGCCAGCAGCTTGGAAGCTAACACTGAAGCTTTCTTT. It encodes CASSLEANTEAFF.

V is TRBV4-3 and J is TRBJ2-5, with 8 bases matching TRBD2. Germline V gene sequence: CDR1 LGHNA, CDR2 YSLEER. The V gene end was trimmed by 0 bases and the J gene end by 5 bases; junction bases not matched to a gene: 5. The CDR3 length is 15 residues. The CDR3 sequence is CASSQEWRGVETQYF. The CDR3 DNA reads TGCGCCAGCAGCCAAGAGTGGCGGGGGGTGGAGACCCAGTACTTC.

V is TRBV28 and J is TRBJ1-2, with D tentatively TRBD1 (5 bases). Germline V gene data show CDR1 as MDHEN and CDR2 as SYDVKM. The ends were cut back, 5 bases at V and 7 bases at J, with 17 bases in the middle. The CDR3 runs to 14 residues. The CDR3 region is CASSTPGGDGGYTF. The CDR3 DNA is TGTGCCAGCAGTACACCGGGGGGGGACGGTGGCTACACCTTC.

The sample holds a few counts of this clone. The chain couples TRBV11-2 to TRBJ2-1, with D unresolved. Trimming took off 0 bases at V and 6 bases at J, with 6 bases between the two ends. Germline CDR1 reads SGHAT; CDR2 reads FQNNGV. The CDR3 covers 13 residues. CDR3 sequence (DNA): TGTGCCAGCAGCTTAGATAATTCCAATGAGCAGTTCTTC. It codes for CASSLDNSNEQFF.

This clone was picked up one time. V and J are TRBV9 and TRBJ2-7; TRBD1 agrees at 12 bases. Germline lookup yields CDR1 SGDLS and CDR2 YYNGEE. This CDR3 spans 15 amino acids. V was clipped by 4 bases and J by 6 bases; unmatched bases: 8. Written as DNA, the CDR3 is TGTGCCAGCAGCTCCTACGGGACAGGGGGCATCGAGCAGTACTTC. Its protein is CASSSYGTGGIEQYF.

This clone came up a few times. The V and J genes are TRBV19 and TRBJ2-7; 14 nucleotides agree with TRBD2. V was clipped by 5 bases and J by 2 bases; unmatched bases: 11. CDR1 and CDR2 from the germline V gene are LNHDA and SQIVND (reference sequence). The CDR3 contains 18 residues. The CDR3 nucleotides read TGTGCCAGTAGTCCCGGGACTAGCGGGAGAGGGGAGCCCTACGAGCAGTACTTC. As protein: CASSPGTSGRGEPYEQYF.

The V gene is TRBV7-9, the J gene TRBJ2-5; unclear D gene. CDR3 length: 13 residues. V lost 5 bases and J lost 3, with 10 bases in between. Germline V CDR1 and CDR2: SEHNR, FQNEAQ (reference sequence). In DNA form, the CDR3 reads TGTGCCAGCAGCGCAGACACAGAAGAGACCCAGTACTTC. This gives the protein CASSADTEETQYF.

V and J are TRBV29-1 and TRBJ1-1; unclear D gene. V gave up 4 bases and J gave up 1 base, with 7 bases separating them. From germline, CDR1 is SQVTM and CDR2 ANQGSEA. This CDR3 is built from 12 residues. CDR3 DNA sequence: TGCAGCGTTGCATACAAGAACACTGAAGCTTTCTTT. Translation: CSVAYKNTEAFF.

This clone was counted a single time. J is TRBJ2-1 and V is TRBV6-5; D unclear. Trimming left V 6 bases short and J 5 bases short, with 5 bases between. This CDR3 has 11 amino acids. Germline CDR1 and CDR2: MNHEY and SVGAGI. This chain's CDR3 is CASSQNNEQFF. CDR3 nucleotide sequence: TGTGCCAGCAGCCAAAACAATGAGCAGTTCTTC.

This clone appeared once. The V call is TRBV5-6, the J call TRBJ2-7; possibly TRBD2 for D (5 bases). V was trimmed by 0 bases and J by 7 bases, leaving 11 bases between them. This CDR3 is built from 13 residues. Germline assignment: CDR1 SGHDT and CDR2 YYEEEE. CDR3 protein: CASSLERLSEQYF. Here the CDR3 DNA reads TGTGCCAGCAGCTTGGAGCGGTTGTCGGAGCAGTACTTC.

The rearrangement uses TRBV13 and TRBJ2-3; 10 nucleotides match TRBD2. The CDR3 runs 17 residues. Germline CDR1 is PRHDT and CDR2 is FYEKMQ (reference sequence). The junction had 10 bases not matched to a gene; V was cut back by 5 bases and J by 2 bases. The CDR3 DNA reads as TGTGCCAGCAGCCCCCGGGTAGCGGGGGGTTACACAGATACGCAGTATTTT. It specifies CASSPRVAGGYTDTQYF. The variable domain in full, completed from reference TRBV13 and TRBJ2-3, reads AAGVIQSPRHLIKEKRETATLKCYPIPRHDTVYWYQQGPGQDPQFLISFYEKMQSDKGSIPDRFSAQQFSDYHSELNMSSLELGDSALYFCASSPRVAGGYTDTQYFGPGTRLTVL.

The chain combines TRBV28 with TRBJ2-1; 8 nucleotides line up with TRBD2. Trimming cost V 5 bases and J 4 bases; bases outside gene matches: 19. The CDR3 is 19 residues long. Germline V gene sequence: CDR1 MDHEN, CDR2 SYDVKM. The CDR3 DNA follows: TGTGCCAGCAGTCCTATATGGGGAGTTACTAGCGGCCTGTACAATGAGCAGTTCTTC. Its translation: CASSPIWGVTSGLYNEQFF.

This chain links TRBV28 with TRBJ2-5; the match to TRBD1 covers 9 bases. V was clipped by 8 bases and J by 0 bases; unmatched bases: 4. The germline V gene has CDR1 MDHEN and CDR2 SYDVKM. The CDR3 consists of 14 residues. CDR3 DNA: TGTGCCAGCGGGGGGGACAGGGACCAAGAGACCCAGTACTTC. It is translated as CASGGDRDQETQYF. The variable domain in full, completed from reference TRBV28 and TRBJ2-5, reads DVKVTQSSRYLVKRTGEKVFLECVQDMDHENMFWYRQDPGLGLRLIYFSYDVKMKEKGDIPEGYSVSREKKERFSLILESASTNQTSMYLCASGGDRDQETQYFGPGTRLLVL.

The chain employs TRBV9 and TRBJ2-3; D may be TRBD2 (6 bases). CDR3 length: 16 amino acids. Germline CDR1 and CDR2: SGDLS and YYNGEE. Deletions cut 0 bases from V and 3 bases from J, with 14 bases between. CDR3 sequence reads: CASSVEPGDWTDTQYF. For the CDR3, the DNA is TGTGCCAGCAGCGTAGAGCCGGGAGATTGGACAGATACGCAGTATTTT. The full variable domain, in which reference TRBV9 and TRBJ2-3 provide the parts outside the CDR3, is DSGVTQTPKHLITATGQRVTLRCSPRSGDLSVYWYQQSLDQGLQFLIQYYNGEERAKGNILERFSAQQFPDLHSELNLSSLELGDSALYFCASSVEPGDWTDTQYFGPGTRLTVL.

The chain combines TRBV28 with TRBJ1-4; TRBD1 matches 8 bases. The CDR3 totals 17 residues. V lost 8 bases, J lost 3 bases, and 14 bases stayed unmatched. The germline V gene has CDR1 MDHEN and CDR2 SYDVKM. In DNA form, the CDR3 reads TGTGCCAGCTATACCCGGCTCCAGGGGGCGGCTAATGAAAAACTGTTTTTT. This translates into CASYTRLQGAANEKLFF.

The CDR3 reads CASSSGTSGMNEQFF. DNA of the CDR3: TGTGCCAGCAGCTCCGGGACTAGCGGGATGAATGAGCAGTTCTTC. This rearrangement joins TRBV28 to TRBJ2-1; 13 bases line up with TRBD2. The junction had 6 bases not matched to a gene; V was cut back by 6 bases and J by 7 bases. The germline V gene has CDR1 MDHEN and CDR2 SYDVKM. CDR3 length equals 15 residues.

The chain combines TRBV4-1 with TRBJ2-7; maybe TRBD2 (6 bases). Looked up from germline, CDR1 is MGHRA and CDR2 is YSYEKL. This CDR3 has 13 amino acids. V dropped 3 bases and J dropped 3 bases, with 9 bases sitting between them. This chain's CDR3 is CASSQGLGYEQYF. CDR3 DNA: TGCGCCAGCAGCCAGGGACTGGGCTACGAGCAGTACTTC.

The V call is TRBV13, the J call TRBJ2-6; D gene unclear. In germline, CDR1 is PRHDT, CDR2 FYEKMQ (reference sequence). The CDR3 runs 15 residues. The V gene lost 4 bases and the J gene lost 0 bases, with 7 bases spanning the gap. The CDR3 spells CASSSSDSGANVLTF. CDR3 DNA: TGTGCCAGCAGCTCGTCAGACTCTGGGGCCAACGTCCTGACTTTC.

The genes are TRBV5-4 and TRBJ1-2, with 12 bases fitting TRBD1. Germline loops: CDR1 SGHNT, CDR2 YYREEE (reference sequence). The V gene end was trimmed by 1 base and the J gene end by 7 bases; junction bases not matched to a gene: 8. The CDR3 contains 16 residues. The CDR3 loop reads CASSLNLGQGASGYTF. In nucleotides, the CDR3 is TGTGCCAGCAGCTTGAATTTGGGACAGGGGGCTTCTGGCTACACCTTC.

This clone was found once. CDR3 sequence: CASSLPGREAFF. The CDR3 DNA sequence: TGTGCCAGCAGTTTACCCGGTCGGGAAGCTTTCTTT. The chain combines TRBV28 with TRBJ1-1; unclear D gene. V was pared by 2 bases and J by 8 bases, with 9 bases between. This CDR3 is 12 amino acids long. Germline V gene data show CDR1 as MDHEN and CDR2 as SYDVKM. Complete variable domain (other parts from reference TRBV28 and TRBJ1-1): DVKVTQSSRYLVKRTGEKVFLECVQDMDHENMFWYRQDPGLGLRLIYFSYDVKMKEKGDIPEGYSVSREKKERFSLILESASTNQTSMYLCASSLPGREAFFGQGTRLTVV.

The rearrangement links TRBV9 to TRBJ1-1; D ambiguous. Trimming shortened V by 0 bases and J by 6 bases, and 9 bases separated the two germline ends. Germline assignment: CDR1 SGDLS and CDR2 YYNGEE. There are 13 residues in the CDR3. The CDR3 nucleotides are TGTGCCAGCAGCGTAGCTGCGAGCTCTGAAGCTTTCTTT. It specifies CASSVAASSEAFF. Based on the CDR3 plus reference TRBV9 and TRBJ1-1, the full variable domain is DSGVTQTPKHLITATGQRVTLRCSPRSGDLSVYWYQQSLDQGLQFLIQYYNGEERAKGNILERFSAQQFPDLHSELNLSSLELGDSALYFCASSVAASSEAFFGQGTRLTVV.

CDR3 DNA sequence: TGTGCCACACTTGAGCCGGTTGGGAGGGCCTACGAGCAGTACTTC. It encodes CATLEPVGRAYEQYF. V usage is TRBV10-3 and J usage is TRBJ2-7; TRBD2 matches 7 bases. The CDR3 has 15 amino acids. Germline CDR1 reads ENHRY; CDR2 reads SYGVKD. V gave up 10 bases and J gave up 2 bases; unmatched junction bases: 14.

This clone was seen a single time. The V gene is TRBV7-2, the J gene TRBJ1-2; TRBD1 aligns across 9 bases. After removal of 0 bases from V and 11 bases from J, the junction contained 4 bases not matched to a gene. The CDR3 runs 13 residues. Germline CDR1 and CDR2: SGHTA and FQGNSA. The CDR3 loop reads CASSLAPGQGYTF. The CDR3 bases are TGTGCCAGCAGCTTAGCCCCGGGACAGGGTTACACCTTC.

The V call is TRBV9, the J call TRBJ2-5; 8 bases agree with TRBD2. The CDR3 contains 15 residues. Trimming cost V 0 bases and J 1 base; bases outside gene matches: 2. Per germline, CDR1 SGDLS and CDR2 YYNGEE. The CDR3 DNA reads TGTGCCAGCAGCGTAGACGGGGGGGGCCAAGAGACCCAGTACTTC. It specifies CASSVDGGGQETQYF.